The 20 T cell receptor beta chains presented below share a single source sample, sequenced in a study of OX40 agonist ivuxolimab in advanced cancers. TCRdb's table, derived via immunoSEQ multiplex PCR, lists solely in-frame clones and lacks some. The table has more than 80,000 clones, roughly 92% seen once. Sequencing was performed on CD4+ or CD8+ T cells sorted from blood, taken in a trial of the OX40 agonist ivuxolimab. The receptors originated from an adult with an advanced solid tumor such as melanoma, head and neck, liver or kidney cancer.

This chain joins TRBV7-8 and TRBJ1-2, with 9 nucleotides matching TRBD1. The CDR3 length is 15 residues. With V trimmed by 5 bases and J by 6 bases, 10 bases remained unmatched. The germline gives CDR1 SGHVS, CDR2 FQNEAQ. In DNA, the CDR3 is TGTGCCAGCAGCCCCGGGACAGGGAGGCGAGATGGCTACACCTTC. Its protein product is CASSPGTGRRDGYTF.

This rearrangement joins TRBV7-6 to TRBJ2-7; perhaps TRBD2 as D (5 bases). Between the trimmed V and J ends, which lost 5 bases and 4 bases, there was a span of 12 bases. Germline CDR1 and CDR2: SGHVS and FNYEAQ. CDR3 length: 13 residues. The CDR3 DNA sequence: TGTGCCAGCAGCACCGGAGGCGATTACGAGCAGTACTTC. Protein product: CASSTGGDYEQYF.

This chain joins TRBV9 and TRBJ1-2, with a weak D call TRBD1 (5 bases). Germline V gene sequence: CDR1 SGDLS, CDR2 YYNGEE. Trimming removed 4 bases from V and 3 bases from J, with 19 bases in between. The CDR3 length is 16 residues. CDR3 DNA: TGTGCCAGCAGCCCTGCCCCTGCGGGGGGGTACTATGGCTACACCTTC. Residues: CASSPAPAGGYYGYTF.

J is TRBJ1-2 and V is TRBV4-1; 9 bases fit TRBD1. J was trimmed by 3 bases and V by 3 bases; bases with no gene match: 8. There are 16 residues in the CDR3. The V gene's germline CDR1 is MGHRA and CDR2 YSYEKL. The CDR3 region is CASSHRGQGTYYGYTF. The CDR3 DNA is TGCGCCAGCAGCCACCGAGGACAGGGGACGTACTATGGCTACACCTTC.

The chain is built from TRBV29-1 and TRBJ2-7; 8 positions match TRBD1. From germline, CDR1 is SQVTM and CDR2 ANQGSEA. The CDR3 spans 16 residues. Germline trimming cut 2 bases from V and 2 bases from J; bases unmatched to any gene: 11. For the CDR3, the DNA is TGCAGCGTTGAAAGGGGGACAGGTGAGGGAACCTACGAGCAGTACTTC. As protein: CSVERGTGEGTYEQYF.

The V gene is TRBV27, the J gene TRBJ1-5; 8 nucleotides line up with TRBD1. The CDR3 covers 14 residues. Germline loops: CDR1 MNHEY, CDR2 SMNVEV (reference sequence). Losses at the gene ends were 5 bases for V and 4 bases for J; bases not matched to a gene: 4. CDR3 DNA: TGTGCCAGCAGTCCCAGGGGGCCGAATCAGCCCCAGCATTTT. This encodes CASSPRGPNQPQHF.

The chain uses TRBV7-2 and TRBJ1-3; D not resolved. Trimming took off 4 bases at V and 2 bases at J, with 12 bases between the two ends. Germline loops: CDR1 SGHTA, CDR2 FQGNSA. CDR3 length equals 15 residues. The CDR3 protein is CASSSSHRTGNTIYF. CDR3 bases: TGTGCCAGCAGCTCCTCGCATAGGACTGGAAACACCATATATTTT.

The rearrangement uses TRBV7-3 and TRBJ2-7; D might be TRBD1 (6 bases). The CDR3 runs 16 residues. Looked up from germline, CDR1 is SGHTA and CDR2 is FQGTGA. Trimming took off 5 bases at V and 5 bases at J, with 22 bases between the two ends. CDR3 amino acids: CASSATPTGLRDEQYF. Written as DNA, the CDR3 is TGTGCCAGCAGCGCAACCCCGACAGGCCTGAGGGACGAGCAGTACTTC.

In DNA form, the CDR3 reads TGTGCCAGCAGCAGCGGACAGGGGGCACAAGAGACCCAGTACTTC. It codes for CASSSGQGAQETQYF. V usage is TRBV11-2 and J usage is TRBJ2-5; TRBD1 matches at 11 bases. Germline V CDR1 and CDR2: SGHAT, FQNNGV. CDR3 length equals 15 residues. V gave up 5 bases and J gave up 2 bases; unmatched junction bases: 4.

The chain has TRBV2 and TRBJ1-2, with 7 bases fitting TRBD1. This CDR3 has 14 residues. V shed 2 bases and J 4 bases; nucleotides not matched to a gene: 4. The germline V gene encodes CDR1 SNHLY and CDR2 FYNNEI. The CDR3: CASSESGQFYGYTF. The CDR3 nucleotides read TGTGCCAGCAGTGAATCGGGACAGTTCTATGGCTACACCTTC.

The chain carries TRBV12-5 and TRBJ2-3; 14 bases map to TRBD2. This CDR3 comprises 17 residues. V dropped 1 base and J dropped 3; count of bases not matched to a gene: 3. Germline CDR1 is LGHNT and CDR2 is FRNRAP. For the CDR3, the DNA is TGTGCTAGTGGTTTGGGACTAGCGGGGGGGATTACAGATACGCAGTATTTT. It codes for CASGLGLAGGITDTQYF. Together with reference TRBV12-5 and TRBJ2-3, the CDR3 gives the full variable domain: DARVTQTPRHKVTEMGQEVTMRCQPILGHNTVFWYRQTMMQGLELLAYFRNRAPLDDSGMPKDRFSAEMPDATLATLKIQPSEPRDSAVYFCASGLGLAGGITDTQYFGPGTRLTVL.

This clone was picked up one time. V and J are TRBV29-1 and TRBJ1-1; perhaps TRBD1 as D (6 bases). The germline V gene encodes CDR1 SQVTM and CDR2 ANQGSEA. CDR3 length: 15 residues. Trimming pared 5 bases from V and 2 bases from J, leaving 18 bases between. This CDR3 is CSVKTTGWGNTEAFF. The CDR3 DNA follows: TGCAGCGTTAAGACTACAGGGTGGGGAAACACTGAAGCTTTCTTT.

The chain recombines TRBV29-1 with TRBJ1-1; the D is unclear. V gave up 2 bases and J gave up 4 bases, with 11 bases separating them. The CDR3 contains 13 residues. Germline V gene data show CDR1 as SQVTM and CDR2 as ANQGSEA. In DNA form, the CDR3 reads TGCAGCGTTGAAAGGAGGTCGGGCACTGAAGCTTTCTTT. This translates into CSVERRSGTEAFF.

This sequence joins TRBV2 and TRBJ1-5; D is unclear. V lost 5 bases, J lost 6 bases, and 14 bases lay in between. Looked up from germline, CDR1 is SNHLY and CDR2 is FYNNEI. This CDR3 contains 14 residues. CDR3 protein: CASSPYSSAQPQHF. DNA for the CDR3: TGTGCCAGCAGTCCTTACTCATCGGCTCAGCCCCAGCATTTT. Variable domain in full (rest from reference TRBV2 and TRBJ1-5): EPEVTQTPSHQVTQMGQEVILRCVPISNHLYFYWYRQILGQKVEFLVSFYNNEISEKSEIFDDQFSVERPDGSNFTLKIRSTKLEDSAMYFCASSPYSSAQPQHFGDGTRLSIL.

The chain uses TRBV27 and TRBJ1-1; 9 nucleotides align to TRBD1. This CDR3 has 13 residues. Germline V lookup: CDR1 MNHEY, CDR2 SMNVEV (reference sequence). The V gene end was trimmed by 6 bases and the J gene end by 10 bases; junction bases not matched to a gene: 9. The DNA of the CDR3 is TGTGCCAGCAGCTGGACAGGGGATGGGGGAGCTTTCTTT. Translation: CASSWTGDGGAFF.

The rearrangement links TRBV29-1 to TRBJ2-7, with a tentative D call TRBD2 (6 bases). Trimming left V 5 bases short and J 2 bases short, with 13 bases between. Germline CDR1 reads SQVTM; CDR2 reads ANQGSEA. CDR3 length: 13 amino acids. CDR3 residues: CSVFGGRTYEQYF. Written as DNA, the CDR3 is TGCAGCGTTTTCGGGGGAAGAACCTACGAGCAGTACTTC.

The chain combines TRBV5-8 with TRBJ1-1, with D unresolved. Looked up from germline, CDR1 is SGHTS and CDR2 is YDEGEE. The CDR3 extends over 9 amino acids. The ends were cut back, 1 base at V and 10 bases at J, with 2 bases in the middle. CDR3 nucleotides: TGTGCCAGCAGCTTGAGAGCTTTCTTT. Translating gives CASSLRAFF.

This chain links TRBV4-1 with TRBJ2-5; 8 bases match TRBD2. V shed 5 bases, J shed 0 bases, and the junction held 5 bases outside the gene matches. CDR1 and CDR2 from the germline V gene are MGHRA and YSYEKL. CDR3 size: 15 residues. The CDR3 region has the DNA TGCGCCAGCAGCTACCGTAGCGGGAACCAAGAGACCCAGTACTTC. It encodes CASSYRSGNQETQYF.

V usage is TRBV4-1 and J usage is TRBJ1-3; D gene unclear. Germline V lookup: CDR1 MGHRA, CDR2 YSYEKL. V shed 3 bases and J shed 0 bases, with 6 bases lying between them. The CDR3 is 14 residues long. CDR3 bases: TGCGCCAGCAGCCATAGGCCCTCTGGAAACACCATATATTTT. This codes for CASSHRPSGNTIYF.

The CDR3 loop reads CASSYSMGTEAFF. The CDR3 nucleotides are TGTGCCAGCAGTTACTCGATGGGGACTGAAGCTTTCTTT. The chain carries TRBV6-5 and TRBJ1-1, with D hard to call. Germline loops: CDR1 MNHEY, CDR2 SVGAGI. V was shortened by 0 bases and J by 5 bases, with 7 bases between the two germline ends. The CDR3 has 13 residues.